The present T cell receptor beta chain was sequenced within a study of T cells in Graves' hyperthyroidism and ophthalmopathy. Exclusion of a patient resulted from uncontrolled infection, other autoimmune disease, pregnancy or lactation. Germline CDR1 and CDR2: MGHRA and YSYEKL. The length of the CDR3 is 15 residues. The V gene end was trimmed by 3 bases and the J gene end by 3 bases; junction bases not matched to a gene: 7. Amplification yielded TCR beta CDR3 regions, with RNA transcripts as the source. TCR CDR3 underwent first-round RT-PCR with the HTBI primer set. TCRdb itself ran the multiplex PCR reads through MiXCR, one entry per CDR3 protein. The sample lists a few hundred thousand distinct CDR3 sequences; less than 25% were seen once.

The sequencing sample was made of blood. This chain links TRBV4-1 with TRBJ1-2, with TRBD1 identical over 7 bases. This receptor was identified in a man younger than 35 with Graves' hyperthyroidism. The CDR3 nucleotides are TGCGCCAGCAGCCAGGAAGACAGGGAAGACTATGGCTACACCTTC. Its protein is CASSQEDREDYGYTF.